The 11 T cell receptor beta chains reported below all come from one sample, sequenced in a study of blood T cell repertoires in COVID-19 (dated by TCRdb to the early 2020s). Receptor amplification or capture employed the immunoSEQ multiplex PCR assay. This is the immuneACCESS table as TCRdb keeps it, with only in-frame sequences that have V and J called. A part of the clones is gone; compared with another copy, unresolved V genes explain less than half, and the rest is unexplained. In this sample the table shows around 300,000 clones, 75% to 95% of which occur a single time. The biggest ten clones account for around 6.8% of the sample. The sequenced sample was peripheral blood. These receptors were obtained from a young woman with COVID-19, enrolled during active disease.

The rearrangement joins TRBV29-1 to TRBJ2-1; 9 nucleotides match TRBD2. Germline V lookup: CDR1 SQVTM, CDR2 ANQGSEA. The CDR3 is 14 residues long. The V gene end was trimmed by 4 bases and the J gene end by 4 bases; junction bases not matched to a gene: 5. Here the CDR3 reads CSVGGLAEYNEQFF. The CDR3 DNA sequence: TGCAGCGTTGGGGGACTAGCCGAGTACAATGAGCAGTTCTTC.

The chain uses TRBV12-3 or TRBV12-4 and TRBJ2-7; possible D gene TRBD1, 6 bases. The CDR3 has 13 amino acids. Trimming took off 5 bases at V and 3 bases at J, with 11 bases between the two ends. The CDR3 coding sequence is TGTGCCAGCAGTCCGGACAGTGGCTACGAGCAGTACTTC. Translated, it gives CASSPDSGYEQYF.

The V call is TRBV5-6, the J call TRBJ1-5; 8 bases fit TRBD1. The CDR3 is 14 amino acids. Germline values: CDR1 SGHDT, CDR2 YYEEEE. After removal of 3 bases from V and 2 bases from J, the junction contained 1 base not matched to a gene. The CDR3 sequence: CASSSTGGNQPQHF. CDR3 coding DNA: TGTGCCAGCAGCTCGACAGGGGGCAATCAGCCCCAGCATTTT.

The chain links TRBV3-1 (or the pseudogene TRBV3-2) to TRBJ1-6; 7 positions match TRBD1. CDR1 is LGHDT, CDR2 YNNKEL, per germline (reference sequence). With V trimmed by 1 base and J by 6 bases, 3 bases remained unmatched. The CDR3 extends over 15 amino acids. The CDR3 nucleotides read TGTGCCAGCAGCCAAGGACAGGGAGGTAATTCACCCCTCCACTTT. It codes for CASSQGQGGNSPLHF.

The chain couples TRBV27 to TRBJ1-1; tentatively, D is TRBD1 (5 bases). The CDR3 is 15 amino acids. V shed 0 bases and J shed 5 bases, with 13 bases lying between them. CDR1 and CDR2 (germline): MNHEY, SMNVEV (reference sequence). CDR3 loop: CASSLSVPGQTEAFF. The DNA of the CDR3 is TGTGCCAGCAGTTTATCGGTCCCAGGGCAAACTGAAGCTTTCTTT.

V is TRBV4-1 and J is TRBJ1-4; 9 nucleotides align to TRBD1. Germline-derived CDR1 and CDR2 are MGHRA and YSYEKL. The CDR3 is 19 residues long. After removal of 1 base from V and 3 bases from J, the junction contained 12 bases not matched to a gene. The CDR3 reads CASSQGPGQGRMANEKLFF. For the CDR3, the DNA is TGCGCCAGCAGCCAAGGCCCCGGACAGGGGCGGATGGCTAATGAAAAACTGTTTTTT.

The chain is built from TRBV2 and TRBJ2-1; 8 positions match TRBD2. Germline V gene data show CDR1 as SNHLY and CDR2 as FYNNEI. The CDR3 has 15 amino acids. V lost 3 bases to trimming and J lost 3 bases; unmatched junction nucleotides: 4. The chain's CDR3 is CASSDLAGGYNEQFF. The CDR3 coding sequence is TGTGCCAGCAGTGACCTGGCGGGAGGCTACAATGAGCAGTTCTTC. The full variable domain, with the rest looked up from reference TRBV2 and TRBJ2-1, is EPEVTQTPSHQVTQMGQEVILRCVPISNHLYFYWYRQILGQKVEFLVSFYNNEISEKSEIFDDQFSVERPDGSNFTLKIRSTKLEDSAMYFCASSDLAGGYNEQFFGPGTRLTVL.

J is TRBJ2-7 and V is TRBV6-4; 13 nucleotides match TRBD2. The CDR3 length is 16 residues. Germline CDR1 is MRHNA and CDR2 is SNTAGT. Trimming took 4 bases from V and 5 from J; bases not matched to a gene: 8. The chain's CDR3 is CASSGITSGRANEQYF. The DNA for the CDR3 is TGTGCCAGCAGTGGGATCACTAGCGGGAGGGCCAACGAGCAGTACTTC.

The chain couples TRBV3-1 (or the pseudogene TRBV3-2) to TRBJ1-1; D is undetermined. Germline loops: CDR1 LGHDT, CDR2 YNNKEL (reference sequence). The CDR3 runs to 14 residues. The V and J ends lost 2 bases and 3 bases respectively, with 10 bases between them. The CDR3 region has the DNA TGTGCCAGCAGCCAAAATCGCCAGTACACTGAAGCTTTCTTT. Residues: CASSQNRQYTEAFF.

The genes are TRBV28 and TRBJ1-3, with a possible D match to TRBD1 (6 bases). Trimming removed 5 bases at V and 0 bases at J, with 17 bases between. The CDR3 sequence is 17 residues long. Looked up from germline, CDR1 is MDHEN and CDR2 is SYDVKM. The CDR3 loop is CASSPWGPDSSGNTIYF. The CDR3 DNA sequence: TGTGCCAGCAGTCCCTGGGGGCCTGACAGCTCTGGAAACACCATATATTTT.

This clone was detected many times. Other DNA sequences of this sample code for an identical CDR3. The chain links TRBV6-5 to TRBJ2-7; D perhaps matches TRBD2 (6 bases). The V end was cut by 5 bases, the J end by 7 bases, with 15 bases between. Germline V lookup: CDR1 MNHEY, CDR2 SVGAGI. The CDR3 totals 13 residues. This CDR3 reads CASSRGLHREQYF. The CDR3 DNA sequence: TGTGCCAGCAGTAGGGGACTCCATAGAGAGCAGTACTTC.